The rows below give T cell receptor beta chains drawn from one sample of a study of T cell clusters in autoimmune cytopenias. One entry per CDR3 protein, without DNA, is what TCRdb gives after re-calling the multiplex PCR reads. Across about 6,000 distinct CDR3 sequences, the top ten clones capture roughly a fifth of the sample. The sample taken for sequencing was peripheral blood. The receptors stem from a human donor with an autoimmune cytopenia or autoimmune hepatitis (not recorded which). CDR3s include the opening cysteine and the closing phenylalanine or tryptophan. Clone size is shown for a subset of rows, as once, few, many or a class of expanded clone.

v_call,j_call,clone_size,cdr3_aa
TRBV24-1,TRBJ2-5,medium-sized,CATSDPTGPGETQYF
TRBV12-3/TRBV12-4,TRBJ2-7,.,CASSLSSGGAYEQYF
TRBV30,TRBJ1-3,.,CAWRDRDSGNTIYF
TRBV27,TRBJ1-4,medium-sized,CASSPQGDATNEKLFF
TRBV18,TRBJ1-6,.,CASSPTPGQGPLGNSPLHF
TRBV5-4,TRBJ1-5,medium-sized,CASSLEGGQPQHF
TRBV20-1,TRBJ2-5,.,CSARGLAGGPGTQYF
TRBV6-5,TRBJ2-2,.,CASSYYSEGTGELFF
TRBV18,TRBJ1-1,.,CASSSLGQTEAFF
TRBV6-5,TRBJ1-1,.,CASSSGGSFTEAFF
TRBV2,TRBJ1-4,.,CASTRVVEKLFF
TRBV6-1,TRBJ1-3,.,CASSARTGGENTIYF
TRBV7-4,TRBJ1-1,.,CASSLTDSEAFF
TRBV30,TRBJ1-6,.,CAWEQGAANSPLHF
TRBV12-3/TRBV12-4,TRBJ1-2,.,CASSARRNYGYTF
TRBV18,TRBJ1-1,.,CASSPPGRNTEAFF
TRBV6-4,TRBJ2-3,medium-sized,CASSAGTSGGATDTQYF